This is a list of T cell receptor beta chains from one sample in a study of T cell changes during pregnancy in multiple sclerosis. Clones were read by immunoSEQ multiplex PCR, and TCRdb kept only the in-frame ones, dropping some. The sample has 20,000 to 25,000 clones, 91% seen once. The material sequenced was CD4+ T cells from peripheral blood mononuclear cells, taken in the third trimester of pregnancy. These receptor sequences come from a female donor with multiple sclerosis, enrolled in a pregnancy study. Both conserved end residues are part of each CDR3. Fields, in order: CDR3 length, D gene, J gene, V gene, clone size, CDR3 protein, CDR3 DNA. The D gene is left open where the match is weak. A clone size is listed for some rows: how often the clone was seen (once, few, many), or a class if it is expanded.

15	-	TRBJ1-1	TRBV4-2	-	CASSQDDTGLIEAFF	TGTGCCAGCAGCCAAGATGATACAGGGTTAATTGAAGCTTTCTTT
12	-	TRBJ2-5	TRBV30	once	CAWASSRQTQYF	TGTGCCTGGGCCTCCTCCAGGCAGACCCAGTACTTC
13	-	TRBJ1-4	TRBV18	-	CASSPDRNEKLFF	TGTGCCAGCTCACCGGACAGAAATGAAAAACTGTTTTTT
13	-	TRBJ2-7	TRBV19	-	CASSMAGFGGQYF	TGTGCCAGTAGTATGGCCGGCTTCGGGGGGCAGTACTTC
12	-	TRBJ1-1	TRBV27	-	CASSFRNTEAFF	TGTGCCAGCAGTTTCAGGAACACTGAAGCTTTCTTT
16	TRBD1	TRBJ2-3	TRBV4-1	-	CASSLRDRGGVDTQYF	TGCGCCAGCAGCCTTAGGGACAGGGGAGGTGTAGATACGCAGTATTTT
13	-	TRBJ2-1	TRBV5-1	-	CASSSDINNEQFF	TGCGCCAGCAGTAGCGACATAAACAATGAGCAGTTCTTC
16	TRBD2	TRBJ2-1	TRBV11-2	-	CASSPLWLAGGNEQFF	TGTGCCAGCAGCCCCCTTTGGCTAGCGGGGGGAAATGAGCAGTTCTTC
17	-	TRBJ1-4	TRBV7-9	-	CASSLSRSLRINEKLFF	TGTGCCAGCAGCTTGAGCAGGTCCTTAAGGATTAATGAAAAACTGTTTTTT
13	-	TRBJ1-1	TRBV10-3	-	CAISEQVDTEAFF	TGTGCCATCAGTGAGCAGGTCGACACTGAAGCTTTCTTT
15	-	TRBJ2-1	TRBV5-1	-	CASSLSVLSYNEQFF	TGCGCCAGCAGCTTGTCAGTCCTCTCCTACAATGAGCAGTTCTTC
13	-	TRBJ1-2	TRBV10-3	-	CAISGGGGYGYTF	TGTGCCATCAGTGGGGGTGGAGGGTACGGCTACACCTTC
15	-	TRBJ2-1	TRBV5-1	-	CASNRITGQYNEQFF	TGCGCCAGCAACCGAATAACTGGACAGTACAATGAGCAGTTCTTC
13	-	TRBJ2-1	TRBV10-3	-	CAIWTERGNEQFF	TGTGCCATTTGGACAGAAAGAGGCAATGAGCAGTTCTTC
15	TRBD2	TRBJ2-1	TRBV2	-	CASSPERGGYNEQFF	TGTGCCAGCAGTCCTGAGCGGGGGGGTTACAATGAGCAGTTCTTC
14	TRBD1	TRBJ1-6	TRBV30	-	CAWRNPGQGISLHF	TGTGCCTGGAGGAACCCGGGACAGGGTATTTCCCTCCACTTT
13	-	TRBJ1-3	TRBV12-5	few	CASGSTNGNTIYF	TGTGCTAGTGGTTCGACAAATGGAAACACCATATATTTT
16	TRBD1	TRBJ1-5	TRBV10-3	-	CAISGRGTGAGEPQHF	TGTGCCATCAGTGGCCGTGGGACAGGCGCTGGGGAGCCCCAGCATTTT
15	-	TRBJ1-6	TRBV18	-	CASSPPARGNSPLHF	TGTGCCAGCTCACCACCGGCCAGGGGAAATTCACCCCTCCACTTT
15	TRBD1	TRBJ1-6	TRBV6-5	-	CASSPADRINSPLHF	TGTGCCAGCAGTCCTGCGGACAGGATTAATTCACCCCTCCACTTT